The entry that follows covers one T cell receptor beta chain sequence. These donors counted as nominally healthy when sampled, but unrecorded immune exposures were likely. The data belong to a study of cytomegalovirus exposure and HLA in healthy donors. 13 Jbeta primers and 60 Vbeta primers were used for the PCR. Generated by immunoSEQ multiplex PCR, the TCRdb table keeps only in-frame clones and is missing some. Of under 150,000 clones listed, around 66% were seen once; the top ten hold about 8.5%. The sample was PBMCs. This receptor was taken from a man between 18 and 29 years old in good health and CMV-seropositive.

The CDR3 DNA is TGTGCCAGCAGTTTACAGGGATACCGGTCCTATGGCTACACCTTC. The encoded protein is CASSLQGYRSYGYTF. The rearrangement joins TRBV28 to TRBJ1-2, with D possibly matching TRBD1 (5 bases). Per germline, CDR1 MDHEN and CDR2 SYDVKM. The CDR3 totals 15 residues. V was cut by 2 bases and J by 4 bases, with 14 bases left in between.